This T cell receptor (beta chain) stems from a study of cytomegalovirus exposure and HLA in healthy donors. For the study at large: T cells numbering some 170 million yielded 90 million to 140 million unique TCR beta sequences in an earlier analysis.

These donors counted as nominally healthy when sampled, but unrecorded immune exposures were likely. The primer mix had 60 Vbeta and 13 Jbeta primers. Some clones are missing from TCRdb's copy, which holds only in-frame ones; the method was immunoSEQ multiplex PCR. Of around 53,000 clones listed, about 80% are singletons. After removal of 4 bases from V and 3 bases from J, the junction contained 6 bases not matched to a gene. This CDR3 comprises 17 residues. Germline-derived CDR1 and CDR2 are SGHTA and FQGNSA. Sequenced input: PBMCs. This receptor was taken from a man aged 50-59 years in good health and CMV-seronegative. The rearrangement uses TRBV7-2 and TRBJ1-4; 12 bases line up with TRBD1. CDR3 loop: CASSSEGQGAPNEKLFF. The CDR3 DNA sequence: TGTGCCAGCAGCTCGGAGGGACAGGGGGCCCCTAATGAAAAACTGTTTTTT.